This T cell receptor beta chain emerged from a study of blood T cell repertoires in COVID-19. Study overall: Sources were T cells, B-cell-depleted T cells, or PBMCs; the material itself was cDNA or gDNA.

The protocol was immunoSEQ multiplex PCR, while the TCRdb copy is restricted to in-frame clones and leaves out a portion. The table has about 99,000 clones, 84% seen once; the top ten hold just under 2%. The V and J ends lost 6 bases and 1 base respectively, with 9 bases between them. The CDR3 runs 13 residues. Germline assignment: CDR1 SGHVS and CDR2 FQNEAQ. Source material: peripheral blood. The chain combines TRBV7-8 with TRBJ1-2; no firm D call. The receptor was isolated from a man between 65 and 85 years old with active or convalescent COVID-19. In nucleotides, the CDR3 is TGTGCCAGCAGTTTCATAGTTAACTATGGCTACACCTTC. Its translation is CASSFIVNYGYTF.